This T cell receptor (beta chain) appears in the sequencing data of a study of regulatory T cells in long-lasting Graves disease. Notes on the study in general: Among persistent patients, a larger number of public clonotypes were shared (around 2,700) than among newly diagnosed patients (under 1,000).

Investigators prepared the TCR beta libraries by applying iRepertoire HTBI primers and Arm-PCR of CDR3 regions. TCRdb reprocessed the multiplex PCR reads with MiXCR, giving one entry per CDR3 protein. This table holds about 470,000 distinct CDR3 sequences, 20% to 25% found once. In its sample, this clonotype was seen a few times. Its cognate antigen is unknown. Time point noted: persistent/refractory GD, antithyroid drugs over 5 years with positive TRAb. Scientists built the TCR library using RNA that was extracted from PBMCs. This CDR3 comprises 18 residues. In germline, CDR1 is MNHNS, CDR2 SASEGT. V was shortened by 7 bases and J by 0 bases, with 24 bases between the two germline ends.

The clonotype originates from a female donor with Graves disease. This sample comprised peripheral blood mononuclear cells (PBMCs), obtained when the disease was refractory, from a patient treated with antithyroid drugs. The V gene is TRBV6-1, the J gene TRBJ1-2, with D perhaps matching TRBD1 (5 bases). CDR3 in amino acids: CASTSFAGTRGTNYGYTF. The CDR3 DNA follows: TGTGCCAGCACCTCCTTTGCCGGGACCAGAGGGACTAACTATGGCTACACCTTC.